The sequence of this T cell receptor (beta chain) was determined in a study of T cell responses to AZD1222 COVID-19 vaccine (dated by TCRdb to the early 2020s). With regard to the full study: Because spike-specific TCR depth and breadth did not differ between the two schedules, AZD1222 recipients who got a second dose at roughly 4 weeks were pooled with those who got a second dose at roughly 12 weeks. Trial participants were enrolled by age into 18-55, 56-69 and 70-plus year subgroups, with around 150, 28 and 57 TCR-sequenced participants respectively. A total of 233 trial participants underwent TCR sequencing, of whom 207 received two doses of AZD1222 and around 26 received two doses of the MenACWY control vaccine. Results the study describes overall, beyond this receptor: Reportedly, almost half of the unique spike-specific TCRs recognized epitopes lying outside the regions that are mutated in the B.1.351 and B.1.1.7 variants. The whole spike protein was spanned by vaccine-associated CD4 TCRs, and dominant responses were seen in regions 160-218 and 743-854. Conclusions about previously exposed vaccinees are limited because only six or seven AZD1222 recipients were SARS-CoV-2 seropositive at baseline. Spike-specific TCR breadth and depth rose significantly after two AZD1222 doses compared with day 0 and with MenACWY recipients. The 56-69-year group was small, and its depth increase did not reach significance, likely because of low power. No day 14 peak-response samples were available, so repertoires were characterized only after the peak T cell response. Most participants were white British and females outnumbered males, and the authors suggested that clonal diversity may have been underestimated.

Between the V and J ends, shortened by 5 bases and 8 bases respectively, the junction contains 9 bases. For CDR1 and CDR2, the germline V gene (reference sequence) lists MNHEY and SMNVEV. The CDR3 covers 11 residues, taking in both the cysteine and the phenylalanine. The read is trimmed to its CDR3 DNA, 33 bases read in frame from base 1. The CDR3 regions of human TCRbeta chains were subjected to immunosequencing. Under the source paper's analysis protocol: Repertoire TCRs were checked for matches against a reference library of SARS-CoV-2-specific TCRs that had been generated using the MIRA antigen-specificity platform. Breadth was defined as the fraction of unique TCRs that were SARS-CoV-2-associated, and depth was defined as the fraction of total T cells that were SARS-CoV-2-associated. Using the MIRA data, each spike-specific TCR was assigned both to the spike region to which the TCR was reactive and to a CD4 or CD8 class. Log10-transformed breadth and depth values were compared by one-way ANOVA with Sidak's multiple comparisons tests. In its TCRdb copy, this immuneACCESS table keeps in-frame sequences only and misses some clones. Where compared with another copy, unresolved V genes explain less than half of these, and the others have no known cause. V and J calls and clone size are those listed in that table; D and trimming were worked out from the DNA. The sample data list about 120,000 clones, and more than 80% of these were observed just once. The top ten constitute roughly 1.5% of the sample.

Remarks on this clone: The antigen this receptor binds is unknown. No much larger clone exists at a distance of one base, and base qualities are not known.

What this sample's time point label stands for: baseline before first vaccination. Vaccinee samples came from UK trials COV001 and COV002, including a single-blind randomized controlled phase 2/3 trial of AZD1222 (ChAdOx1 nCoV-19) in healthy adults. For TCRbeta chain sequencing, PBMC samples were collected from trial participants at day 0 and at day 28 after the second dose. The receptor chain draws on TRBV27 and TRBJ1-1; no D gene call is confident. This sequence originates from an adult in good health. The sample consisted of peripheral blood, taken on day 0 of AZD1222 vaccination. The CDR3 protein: CASSGLSEAFF. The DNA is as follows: TGTGCCAGCAGTGGTCTTTCCGAAGCTTTCTTT.